The clone carrying this T cell receptor beta chain has a count of ten or more. Its antigen is not identified. V lost 1 base and J 1 base, leaving 10 bases between the germline ends. The CDR3 spans 14 residues. Germline V gene sequence: CDR1 DFQATT, CDR2 SNEGSKA (reference sequence). Methods used by the authors: Counting gave a median of roughly 100,000 TCRs per sample, with values ranging from roughly 20,000 to 750,000. TCRdb reanalysed the RACE reads using MiXCR and keeps one entry per CDR3 protein. What appears here as the V and J calls and clone size reflects TCRdb's work, not the paper's. The sample records some 82,000 distinct CDR3 sequences, less than 8% being singletons. The time point denotes: patch test 2, 6 weeks after DPC sensitization. Noted treatment: therapeutic diphenylcyclopropenone sensitization with weekly scalp DPC. The data derive from a study of human T cells and chemical hapten exposure. Study-level background: Small differences in pooled library volume mainly drove the variation in TCR yields per sample.

Findings and caveats of the study: Counts of TCRs expanded at PT1 correlated positively with patch test score.

This chain joins TRBV20-1 and TRBJ1-1, with a tentative D call TRBD1 (5 bases). Material: whole blood, obtained in connection with sensitization to the hapten diphenylcyclopropenone (DPC). The TCR comes from a woman aged 30 to 39 with alopecia areata. Some clones in this sample may be carry-over from other donors' samples. The CDR3 here is CSARVPGRNTEAFF. The CDR3 nucleotides read TGCAGTGCTAGAGTACCGGGGCGGAACACTGAAGCTTTCTTT.